A selection of T cell receptor beta chains follows, all from one sample in a study of shared clonotypes between healthy human individuals. Assay: immunoSEQ multiplex PCR; the TCRdb copy retains only in-frame clones and omits some. The sample carries 2 million to 2.5 million clones, roughly 93% recorded once. Sequencing was carried out using naive CD4+ T cells from PBMCs. Receptor source: a man between 18 and 29 years old in good health. Some clones in this sample may be carry-over from other donors' samples. Each CDR3 is given with its conserved first and last residue. The order of the fields is J gene, clone size, D gene, V gene, CDR3 DNA, CDR3 protein. The D gene is left open where the match is weak. The size entry is marked missing in some rows and otherwise reads once, few, many or a size class.

>TRBJ2-7|once|.|TRBV5-4
TGTGCCAGCAGCTTGGGGGGTCCGCGGTACGAGCAGTACTTC
CASSLGGPRYEQYF
>TRBJ2-7|.|.|TRBV7-2
TGTGCCAGCAGCTTATCGGCACTAGCAGTCGAGTACTTC
CASSLSALAVEYF
>TRBJ2-1|.|TRBD1|TRBV5-1
TGCGCCAGCAGCTTAGAGGGACAGGGCTTCTATGAGCAGTTCTTC
CASSLEGQGFYEQFF
>TRBJ2-7|.|.|TRBV7-3
TGTGCCAGCAGCCCCCAAGATGCCCGACTCTACGAGCAGTACTTC
CASSPQDARLYEQYF
>TRBJ1-1|.|TRBD1|TRBV18
TGTGCCAGCACGAAAGGACAGGCGAACACTGAAGCTTTCTTT
CASTKGQANTEAFF
>TRBJ2-3|.|.|TRBV19
TGTGCCAGTAGTCCGCGACTGGCGGTGAGCACAGATACGCAGTATTTT
CASSPRLAVSTDTQYF
>TRBJ2-3|.|TRBD2|TRBV2
TGTGCCAGCAGAGAGACCGGGACTACCATTTTGGCAGATACGCAGTATTTT
CASRETGTTILADTQYF
>TRBJ1-1|.|.|TRBV18
TGTGCCAGCTCCCTCGGACCTAACACTGAAGCTTTCTTT
CASSLGPNTEAFF
>TRBJ2-1|.|.|TRBV11-2
TGTGCCAGCAGCTTAGACCCTAGGCAGGGCCGAGGCAATGAGCAGTTCTTC
CASSLDPRQGRGNEQFF
>TRBJ2-3|once|.|TRBV6-5
TGTGCCAGCAGACTCGACCTTAGCACAGATACGCAGTATTTT
CASRLDLSTDTQYF
>TRBJ2-3|.|.|TRBV5-6
TGTGCCAGCAGCTTAACAGGAGGGGATACGCAGTATTTT
CASSLTGGDTQYF
>TRBJ1-3|.|TRBD1|TRBV18
TGTGCCAGCTCACCAACGGACAGGGGAAACACCATATATTTT
CASSPTDRGNTIYF
>TRBJ2-3|.|TRBD2|TRBV18
TGTGCCAGCTCACCAATAAGCGGGAGGTCAGATACGCAGTATTTT
CASSPISGRSDTQYF
>TRBJ2-7|once|.|TRBV7-2
TGTGCCAGCAGCTTGGGTGGGACCGACTACGAGCAGTACTTC
CASSLGGTDYEQYF
>TRBJ1-2|.|.|TRBV19
TGTGCCAGTAGTATAGTTGCCAGTAACTATGGCTACACCTTC
CASSIVASNYGYTF
>TRBJ2-1|.|.|TRBV18
TGTGCCAGCTCACCAGGGCCCTACAATGAGCAGTTCTTC
CASSPGPYNEQFF
>TRBJ1-2|.|.|TRBV10-2
TGCGCCAGCAGTAGTAGTATTGGGGGAAACTATGGCTACACCTTC
CASSSSIGGNYGYTF
>TRBJ1-3|.|.|TRBV9
TGTGCCAGCAGCCCACGGGGCCAGCGCTCGGGAAACACCATATATTTT
CASSPRGQRSGNTIYF
>TRBJ1-4|.|.|TRBV7-9
TGTGCCAGCAGCTCGGACCTAGGACGGGATGAAAAACTGTTTTTT
CASSSDLGRDEKLFF
>TRBJ2-4|.|.|TRBV5-1
TGCGCCAGCAGCTTGGGCGTCGGGGACACTAAAAACATTCAGTACTTC
CASSLGVGDTKNIQYF
>TRBJ1-3|.|.|TRBV5-4
TGTGCCAGCAGCTTGGAAACGGGACTAACTGGAAACACCATATATTTT
CASSLETGLTGNTIYF
>TRBJ1-1|.|TRBD1|TRBV7-8
TGTGCCAGCAGCTTACGACAGGGGGAAGCTTTCTTT
CASSLRQGEAFF
>TRBJ1-4|.|.|TRBV6-1
TGTGCCAGCAGCGAACTGGCTGTGGAGACAGCATCTGAAAAACTGTTTTTT
CASSELAVETASEKLFF
>TRBJ1-2|.|.|TRBV27
TGTGCCAGCAGTTTATCTCGGACAGCCCGAGGTAACTATGGCTACACCTTC
CASSLSRTARGNYGYTF